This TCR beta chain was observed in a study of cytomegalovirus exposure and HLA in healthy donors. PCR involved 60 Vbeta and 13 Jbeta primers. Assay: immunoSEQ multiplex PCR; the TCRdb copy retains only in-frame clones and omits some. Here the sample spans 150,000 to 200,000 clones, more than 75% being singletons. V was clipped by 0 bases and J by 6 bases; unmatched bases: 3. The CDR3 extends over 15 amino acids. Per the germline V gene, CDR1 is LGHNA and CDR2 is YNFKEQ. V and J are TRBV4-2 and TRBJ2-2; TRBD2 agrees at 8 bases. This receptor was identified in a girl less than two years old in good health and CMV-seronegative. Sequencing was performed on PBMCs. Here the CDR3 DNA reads TGTGCCAGCAGCCAAGAAGGCGGGGGGCCCGGGGAGCTGTTTTTT. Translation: CASSQEGGGPGELFF.